The present T cell receptor (beta chain) was sequenced within a study of T-cell reconstitution after alpha-beta-depleted transplantation in children (dated by TCRdb to 2016 to 2018). General notes on the study: Using TCR repertoire profiling, the study followed T-cell immune reconstitution in a quantitative way in children after TCRalphabeta/CD19-depleted allogeneic hematopoietic cell transplantation.

CDR1 and CDR2, per the germline V gene, are SGHTA and FQGTGA. Unmatched junction bases come to 2, with V trimmed by 5 bases and J by 5 bases. The CDR3 holds 13 amino acids from the cysteine to the phenylalanine. Kept here is only the CDR3 DNA, which spans 39 bases and is read in frame from base 1. The library was made by PCR. Data came from an Illumina HiSeq 2500. To normalize quantification of the TCRbeta repertoire, the TCR libraries were built with molecular barcoding that relied on unique molecular identifiers. TCRdb handled the public reads itself, with Q25 trimming in fastp and clone calling in MiXCR, and kept productive beta chains. Identical CDR3 proteins give one entry, which carries the most common genes and DNA. A total of hundreds of thousands of distinct CDR3 sequences appear in this sample, around 7.1% of them only once. The ten largest make up about 9.1% of the sample. This clonotype has a handful of counts. This clone's antigen is unknown. No much larger clone is present one base from it, and per-base qualities are unavailable.

What the authors observed across the whole study: About two months after transplant, the apparently early recovery of alphabetaT-cell counts reportedly depended on just several hundred clones that had expanded rapidly and came from non-depleted graft cells. In some patients, the high TCRbeta diversity seen at day 60 was put down to recipient T cells and intrathymic progenitors that had survived conditioning. Over the following months the frequencies of hyperexpanded clones went down, and after one year T-cell counts and TCRbeta diversity were mostly credited to newly produced T cells.

What the treatment or condition label conveys for this sample: allogeneic hematopoietic cell transplantation with graft depleted of TCRalphabeta T cells and CD19 B cells. The children who served as transplant recipients had been given grafts of TCRalphabeta/CD19-depleted allogeneic hematopoietic cells. The receptor was derived from a female patient between 2 and 15 years old who had a stem cell transplant for Fanconi anemia, so the T cells may come from the graft donor. The sequence links TRBV7-3 to TRBJ2-1; 8 nucleotides in the junction match TRBD2. The starting material was peripheral blood, obtained 360 days after TCRalphabeta/CD19-depleted stem cell transplant. The CDR3 amino acid sequence is: CASSIAGNNEQFF. The DNA sequence is given as TGTGCCAGCAGCATAGCGGGAAACAATGAGCAGTTCTTC. The full variable domain, with segments outside the CDR3 supplied by the reference TRBV7-3 and TRBJ2-1 proteins, appears as GAGVSQTPSNKVTEKGKYVELRCDPISGHTALYWYRQSLGQGPEFLIYFQGTGAADDSGLPNDRFFAVRPEGSVSTLKIQRTERGDSAVYLCASSIAGNNEQFFGPGTRLTVL.